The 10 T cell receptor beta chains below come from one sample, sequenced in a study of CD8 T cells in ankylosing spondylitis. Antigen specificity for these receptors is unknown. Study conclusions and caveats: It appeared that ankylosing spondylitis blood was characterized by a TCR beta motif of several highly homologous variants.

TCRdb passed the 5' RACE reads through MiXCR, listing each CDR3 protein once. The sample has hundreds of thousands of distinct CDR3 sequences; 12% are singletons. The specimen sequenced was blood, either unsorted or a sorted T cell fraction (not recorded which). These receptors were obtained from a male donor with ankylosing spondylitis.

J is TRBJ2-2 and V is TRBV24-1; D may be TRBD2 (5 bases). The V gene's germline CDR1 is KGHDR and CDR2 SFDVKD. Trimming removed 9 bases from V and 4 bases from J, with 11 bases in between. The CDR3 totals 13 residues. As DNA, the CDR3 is TGTGCCACCGCCCGGGGAAGCACCGGGGAGCTGTTTTTT. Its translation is CATARGSTGELFF.

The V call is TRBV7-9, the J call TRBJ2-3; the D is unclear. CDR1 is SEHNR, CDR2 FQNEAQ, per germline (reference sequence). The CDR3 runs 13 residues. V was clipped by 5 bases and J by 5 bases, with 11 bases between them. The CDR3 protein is CASSTTQLDTQYF. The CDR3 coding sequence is TGTGCCAGCAGCACTACCCAACTAGATACGCAGTATTTT.

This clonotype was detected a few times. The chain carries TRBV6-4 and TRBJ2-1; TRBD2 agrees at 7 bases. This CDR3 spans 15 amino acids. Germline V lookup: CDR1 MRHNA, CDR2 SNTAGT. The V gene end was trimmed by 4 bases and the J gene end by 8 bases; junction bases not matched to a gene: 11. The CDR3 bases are TGTGCCAGCAGTGCCCAACCGACTAGCTTCCATGAGCAGTTCTTC. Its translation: CASSAQPTSFHEQFF.

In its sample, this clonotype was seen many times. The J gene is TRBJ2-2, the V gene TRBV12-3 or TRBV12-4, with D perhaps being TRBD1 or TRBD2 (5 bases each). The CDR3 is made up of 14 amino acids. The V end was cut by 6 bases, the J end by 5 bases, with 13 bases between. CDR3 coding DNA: TGTGCCAGCAGCTCCCCGGGACGGACCGGGGAGCTGTTTTTT. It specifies CASSSPGRTGELFF.

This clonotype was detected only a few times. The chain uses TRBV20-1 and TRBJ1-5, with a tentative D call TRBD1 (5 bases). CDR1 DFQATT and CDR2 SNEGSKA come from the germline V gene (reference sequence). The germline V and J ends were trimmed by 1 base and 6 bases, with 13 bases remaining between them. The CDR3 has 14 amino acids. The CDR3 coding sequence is TGCAGTGCTAGAGTGGGGACCGATCGTCAGCCCCAGCATTTT. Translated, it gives CSARVGTDRQPQHF.

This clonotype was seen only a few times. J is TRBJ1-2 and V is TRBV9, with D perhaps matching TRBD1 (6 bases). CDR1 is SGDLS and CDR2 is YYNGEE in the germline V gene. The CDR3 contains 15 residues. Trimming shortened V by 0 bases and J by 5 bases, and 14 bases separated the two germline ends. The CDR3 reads CASSVATPGQYGYTF. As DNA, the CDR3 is TGTGCCAGCAGCGTAGCTACACCGGGACAATATGGCTACACCTTC.

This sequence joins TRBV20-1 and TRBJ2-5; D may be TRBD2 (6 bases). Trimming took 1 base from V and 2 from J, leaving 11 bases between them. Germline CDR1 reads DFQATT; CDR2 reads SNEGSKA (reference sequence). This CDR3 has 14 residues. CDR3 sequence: CSARGLARQETQYF. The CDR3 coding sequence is TGCAGTGCTAGAGGGCTAGCGAGACAAGAGACCCAGTACTTC.

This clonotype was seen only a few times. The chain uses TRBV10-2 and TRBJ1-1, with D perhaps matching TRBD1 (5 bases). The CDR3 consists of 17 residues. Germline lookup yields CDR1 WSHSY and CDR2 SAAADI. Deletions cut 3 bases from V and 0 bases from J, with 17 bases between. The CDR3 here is CASSEWQGTQMNTEAFF. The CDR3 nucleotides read TGCGCCAGCAGTGAATGGCAGGGAACCCAAATGAACACTGAAGCTTTCTTT.

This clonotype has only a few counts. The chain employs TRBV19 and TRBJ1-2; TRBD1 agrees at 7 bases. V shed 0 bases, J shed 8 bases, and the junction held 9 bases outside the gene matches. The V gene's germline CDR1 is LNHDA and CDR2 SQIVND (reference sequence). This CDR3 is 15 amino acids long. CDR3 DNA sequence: TGTGCCAGTAGTATAGACGAGACAGGGAGGAGCGGCTACACCTTC. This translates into CASSIDETGRSGYTF.

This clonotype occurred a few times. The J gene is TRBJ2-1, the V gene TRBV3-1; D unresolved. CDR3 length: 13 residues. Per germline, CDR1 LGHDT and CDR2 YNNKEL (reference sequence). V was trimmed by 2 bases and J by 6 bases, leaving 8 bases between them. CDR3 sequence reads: CASSQPYINEQFF. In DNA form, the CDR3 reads TGTGCCAGCAGCCAACCCTACATCAATGAGCAGTTCTTC.